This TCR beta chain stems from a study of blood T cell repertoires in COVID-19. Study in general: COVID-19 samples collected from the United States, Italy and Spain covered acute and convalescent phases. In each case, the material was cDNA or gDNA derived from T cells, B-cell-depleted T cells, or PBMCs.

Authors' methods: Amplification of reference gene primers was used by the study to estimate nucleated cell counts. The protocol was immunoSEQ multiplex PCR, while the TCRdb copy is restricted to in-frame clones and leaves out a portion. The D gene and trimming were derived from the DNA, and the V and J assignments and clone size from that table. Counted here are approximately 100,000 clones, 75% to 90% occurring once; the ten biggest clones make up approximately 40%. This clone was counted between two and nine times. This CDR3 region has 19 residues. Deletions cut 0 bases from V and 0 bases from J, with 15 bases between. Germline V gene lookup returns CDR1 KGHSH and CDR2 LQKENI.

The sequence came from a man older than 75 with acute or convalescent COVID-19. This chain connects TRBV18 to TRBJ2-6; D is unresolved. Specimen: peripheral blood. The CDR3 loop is CASSPPIGSVSSGANVLTF. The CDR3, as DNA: TGTGCCAGCTCACCACCTATTGGCAGCGTAAGCTCTGGGGCCAACGTCCTGACTTTC.